The sequence of this T cell receptor beta chain was determined in a study of identical twins. Study-level results: Among monozygotic twins, out-of-frame TCR alpha sharing exceeded what models predicted. Invariant MAIT and iNKT cells could partly confound zero-insertion analyses.

This clonotype was seen only a few times. Its antigen is not identified. All donors were healthy Caucasians. Template switching supplied a universal primer site; unique molecular identifiers were carried on the cDNA. TCRdb reprocessed the 5' RACE reads with MiXCR, giving one entry per CDR3 protein. The sample shows fewer than 250,000 distinct CDR3 sequences, 7.5% of them seen only once. The length of the CDR3 is 15 residues. Germline V gene lookup returns CDR1 MGHRA and CDR2 YSYEKL. The V end lost 4 bases, the J end lost 2 bases, and 13 bases lay between the germline ends. These data also formed part of another study, on yellow fever vaccine responses in identical twins.

The TCR sequence derives from a woman under 30 in good health. The chain uses TRBV4-1 and TRBJ2-3; possibly TRBD1 or TRBD2 for D (5 bases each). The sequencing input was CD8+ T cells sorted from blood. CDR3 nucleotides: TGCGCCAGCAGCCTATCTTGGGGGTTCACAGATACGCAGTATTTT. It is translated as CASSLSWGFTDTQYF.